Listed here is a single T cell receptor (beta chain). The antigen is unknown. This sample was included in a study of T cells after yellow fever vaccination. Points from the study as a whole: Contamination of FACS-sorted repertoires by abundant clonotypes from the bulk population could occur. Relatively few clonotypes were ones that appeared in both CD4 and CD8 compartments.

The CDR3 runs 13 residues. Germline V gives CDR1 GTSNPN, CDR2 SVGIG (reference sequence). Trimming pared 3 bases from V and 0 bases from J, leaving 8 bases between. TCRdb re-derived calls from the 5' RACE reads in MiXCR, one entry per CDR3 protein. The sample consists of some 500,000 distinct CDR3 sequences, less than 15% of them appearing once. Here the sequenced sample was PBMCs, taken on the day of the yellow fever booster vaccination. This clonotype was sampled from a man aged 25 to 40 who received the YFV17D yellow fever vaccine. V and J are TRBV30 and TRBJ1-1; TRBD1 might be the D (5 bases). In nucleotides, the CDR3 is TGTGCCTGGAGAAGGACACTGAACACTGAAGCTTTCTTT. Its protein product is CAWRRTLNTEAFF.